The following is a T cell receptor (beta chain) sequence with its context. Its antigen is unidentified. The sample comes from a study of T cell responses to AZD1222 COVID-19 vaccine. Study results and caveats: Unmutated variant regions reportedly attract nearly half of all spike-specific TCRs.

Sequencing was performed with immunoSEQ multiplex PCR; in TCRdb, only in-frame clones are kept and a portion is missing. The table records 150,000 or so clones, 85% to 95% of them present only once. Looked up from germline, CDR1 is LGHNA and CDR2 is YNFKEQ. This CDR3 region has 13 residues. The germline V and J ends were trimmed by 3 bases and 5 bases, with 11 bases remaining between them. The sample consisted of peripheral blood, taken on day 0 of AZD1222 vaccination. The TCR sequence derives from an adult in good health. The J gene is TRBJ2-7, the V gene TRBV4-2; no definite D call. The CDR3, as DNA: TGTGCCAGCAGCCAGGTGGTCCGGGACGAGCAGTACTTC. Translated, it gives CASSQVVRDEQYF.